A single T cell receptor beta chain is shown here with its context. The same CDR3 arises from other DNA sequences in this sample as well. This entry comes from a study of shared clonotypes between healthy human individuals. The CDR3 is 14 residues long. J gave up 4 bases and V 0 bases, and 4 bases lay outside the gene matches. Germline assignment: CDR1 SGHRS and CDR2 YFSETQ. Assay used: immunoSEQ multiplex PCR; TCRdb lists only in-frame clones, some missing. Of some 500,000 clones listed, approximately 95% are singletons. J is TRBJ2-7 and V is TRBV5-1, with TRBD1 matching over 7 bases. Sequencing used naive CD4+ T cells sorted from blood. Stated subset: CD45RA+ positively selected. The receptor comes from a woman aged 30 to 39 in good health. CDR3 DNA: TGCGCCAGCAGCTTGGGACAGGGATCTTACGAGCAGTACTTC. Translated, it gives CASSLGQGSYEQYF.